One and the same sample provided the 9 T cell receptor beta chains below, sequenced in a study of glioma-infiltrating T cells after dendritic cell vaccination. TCRdb keeps only in-frame clones here, not all; method: immunoSEQ multiplex PCR. Of 55,000 to 75,000 clones listed, roughly 83% are singletons. Time point defined: after dendritic cell vaccination, including at tumor progression/relapse. Sequenced here: blood, sampled after dendritic cell vaccination. These receptors were taken from a human donor with glioblastoma.

The chain is built from TRBV5-1 and TRBJ1-2, with no clear D. V gave up 2 bases and J gave up 3 bases, with 14 bases separating them. The CDR3 totals 15 residues. The germline V gene has CDR1 SGHRS and CDR2 YFSETQ. CDR3 sequence reads: CASSFRVRHHYGYTF. The CDR3 bases are TGCGCCAGCAGCTTCCGGGTTCGGCATCACTATGGCTACACCTTC.

This chain links TRBV5-1 with TRBJ2-3, with 7 bases that match TRBD1. There are 15 residues in the CDR3. The junction had 3 bases not matched to a gene; V was cut back by 0 bases and J by 2 bases. Germline CDR1 and CDR2: SGHRS and YFSETQ. CDR3: CASSLEGGDTDTQYF. For the CDR3, the DNA is TGCGCCAGCAGCTTGGAAGGGGGCGACACAGATACGCAGTATTTT.

CDR3 amino acids: CASRGQLNTIYF. Here the CDR3 DNA reads TGTGCCAGCAGAGGACAGTTAAACACCATATATTTT. The rearrangement links TRBV2 to TRBJ1-3; D might be TRBD1 (6 bases). Germline CDR1 reads SNHLY; CDR2 reads FYNNEI. Trimming stripped 6 bases from V and 6 bases from J, with 9 bases between. The length of the CDR3 is 12 residues.

In its sample, this clone was seen a few times. This sequence joins TRBV18 and TRBJ2-3, with no clear D. This CDR3 contains 13 residues. Trimming took off 3 bases at V and 4 bases at J, with 8 bases between the two ends. The germline V gene has CDR1 KGHSH and CDR2 LQKENI. CDR3 sequence reads: CASSPGSADTQYF. The CDR3 bases are TGTGCCAGCTCACCGGGCTCGGCAGATACGCAGTATTTT.

Turning to this clone: One end of the junction is discordant with germline, which a read error may explain. This chain connects TRBV19 to TRBJ1-1; D is undetermined. The length of the CDR3 is 11 residues. Per germline, CDR1 LNHDA and CDR2 SQIVND (reference sequence). The CDR3 protein is CASSIGTVAFF. In DNA, the CDR3 is TGTGCCAGTAGTATAGGGACTGTAGCTTTCTTT.

The V call is TRBV7-9, the J call TRBJ2-5; 11 bases align to TRBD2. The trim removed 6 bases at V and 7 bases at J, leaving 7 bases unmatched. The CDR3 has 14 amino acids. Germline CDR1 reads SEHNR; CDR2 reads FQNEAQ (reference sequence). CDR3 in DNA: TGTGCCAGCAGTGCCGGGACTAGCGGTTGGACCCAGTACTTC. Translated, it gives CASSAGTSGWTQYF.

This clone turned up a few times. The chain combines TRBV5-1 with TRBJ1-2; TRBD1 is a possible D gene (5 bases). Germline CDR1 reads SGHRS; CDR2 reads YFSETQ. The V gene lost 0 bases and the J gene lost 2 bases, with 11 bases spanning the gap. This CDR3 region has 15 residues. CDR3 nucleotides: TGCGCCAGCAGCTTGGTCGGGGACTCCAACTATGGCTACACCTTC. Translation: CASSLVGDSNYGYTF.

V is TRBV6-1 and J is TRBJ2-2, with D tentatively TRBD2 (6 bases). Trimming took off 4 bases at V and 6 bases at J, with 21 bases between the two ends. This CDR3 has 17 residues. Germline values: CDR1 MNHNS, CDR2 SASEGT. The CDR3 region has the DNA TGTGCCAGCAGTGCCCCGCCGGCCGGGGGTTTTCCCGGGGAGCTGTTTTTT. Translating it yields CASSAPPAGGFPGELFF.

The chain uses TRBV2 and TRBJ2-1; D ambiguous. Germline V CDR1 and CDR2: SNHLY, FYNNEI. Between the trimmed V and J ends, which lost 4 bases and 10 bases, there was a span of 8 bases. The CDR3 runs 11 residues. The CDR3 protein is CASSALTEQFF. CDR3 DNA: TGTGCCAGCAGTGCCTTAACAGAGCAGTTCTTC. The full variable domain, rest sourced from reference TRBV2 and TRBJ2-1, is EPEVTQTPSHQVTQMGQEVILRCVPISNHLYFYWYRQILGQKVEFLVSFYNNEISEKSEIFDDQFSVERPDGSNFTLKIRSTKLEDSAMYFCASSALTEQFFGPGTRLTVL.